The present T cell receptor beta chain was sequenced within a study of technical replicates of blood from a handful of donors (dated by TCRdb to the late 2010s). CDR1 and CDR2, looked up from the germline V gene, are LGHNA and YSLEER. Inclusive of the bounding cysteine and phenylalanine, the CDR3 is 17 residues long. Only the CDR3 DNA is retained, 51 bases long and in frame from the first base. Cut back by 0 bases and 4 bases, the V and J ends lie 18 bases apart. Library generation was performed with the immunoSEQ multiplex PCR assay. In its TCRdb copy, this immuneACCESS table keeps in-frame sequences only and misses some clones. Where compared with another copy, unresolved V genes explain less than half of these, and the others have no known cause. This sample is represented by about 66,000 clones; 95% to 98% of them were singletons. The ten largest clones represent 0.2% to 0.3% of the sample. On this clone itself: Its antigen target is currently unknown. Base qualities are not recorded, but no much larger clone differs from it by a single base.

Material for sequencing was T cells isolated from PBMCs. This TCR derives from a human donor in good health. This chain is built from TRBV4-3 and TRBJ1-2; 6 matching bases give a weak D call of TRBD1. DNA sequence: TGCGCCAGCAGCCAAGATACAGGGCCCTTTTCTCTCTATGGCTACACCTTC. This is translated as CASSQDTGPFSLYGYTF.